These 12 T cell receptor beta chains originate from one sample sequenced in a study of blood T cell repertoires in COVID-19 (dated by TCRdb to the early 2020s). The library was generated by the immunoSEQ multiplex PCR assay. This immuneACCESS table, as held by TCRdb, lists in-frame sequences with V and J called but not all clones. Of the missing ones, under half trace to an unresolved V gene in checked studies; the others have no known cause. The sample records more than 95,000 clones, 75% to 90% of which are singletons. Of the sample, around 3% falls within the top ten clones. The sample taken for sequencing was peripheral blood. The source is a woman of 80 years or more with COVID-19, enrolled during active disease.

This clone was picked up one time. This chain links TRBV19 with TRBJ1-1; the match to TRBD1 covers 8 bases. The germline V gene encodes CDR1 LNHDA and CDR2 SQIVND (reference sequence). The CDR3 sequence is 13 residues long. V shed 6 bases, J shed 3 bases, and the junction held 3 bases outside the gene matches. The CDR3 loop reads CASRQQGDTEAFF. CDR3 sequence (DNA): TGTGCCAGTAGGCAACAGGGGGACACTGAAGCTTTCTTT.

The genes are TRBV5-1 and TRBJ2-1, with D unresolved. The CDR3 is made up of 12 amino acids. Germline CDR1 and CDR2: SGHRS and YFSETQ. V lost 1 base and J 5 bases, leaving 4 bases between the germline ends. The CDR3 nucleotides read TGCGCCAGCAGCTTGTTCGACAATGAGCAGTTCTTC. Its protein is CASSLFDNEQFF.

This sequence joins TRBV18 and TRBJ1-6, with D unresolved. Per the germline V gene, CDR1 is KGHSH and CDR2 is LQKENI. The CDR3 totals 14 residues. V lost 5 bases and J lost 5, with 10 bases in between. CDR3 region: CASSAAGDNSPLHF. Written as DNA, the CDR3 is TGTGCCAGCTCAGCCGCCGGTGATAATTCACCCCTCCACTTT.

The genes are TRBV19 and TRBJ1-4; D not resolved. Germline V gene sequence: CDR1 LNHDA, CDR2 SQIVND (reference sequence). Trimming removed 4 bases from V and 8 bases from J, with 5 bases in between. The CDR3 is 11 amino acids. The CDR3 loop reads CASSTSEKLFF. For the CDR3, the DNA is TGTGCCAGTAGTACTAGCGAAAAACTGTTTTTT.

The genes are TRBV9 and TRBJ1-1; TRBD1 matches 7 bases. Germline lookup yields CDR1 SGDLS and CDR2 YYNGEE. The CDR3 totals 14 residues. J lost 1 base, V lost 3 bases, and 3 bases had no gene match. CDR3 nucleotide sequence: TGTGCCAGCAGCGAACGGGACAGGAACACTGAAGCTTTCTTT. This sequence encodes CASSERDRNTEAFF.

V usage is TRBV13 and J usage is TRBJ2-7; TRBD1 agrees at 9 bases. V shed 5 bases and J 5 bases; nucleotides not matched to a gene: 13. Germline CDR1 reads PRHDT; CDR2 reads FYEKMQ (reference sequence). This CDR3 contains 16 residues. In nucleotides, the CDR3 is TGTGCCAGCAGCGGCGGGGGCCGGGACAGGGCCCACGAGCAGTACTTC. Translated: CASSGGGRDRAHEQYF.

The gene calls are TRBV29-1 and TRBJ1-1; 7 bases are shared with TRBD1. The germline V gene has CDR1 SQVTM and CDR2 ANQGSEA. There are 15 residues in the CDR3. Losses at the gene ends were 4 bases for V and 3 bases for J; bases not matched to a gene: 11. CDR3 coding DNA: TGCAGCGTTGCTAACACAGGGGTCCCCTACACTGAAGCTTTCTTT. It codes for CSVANTGVPYTEAFF.

J is TRBJ2-5 and V is TRBV6-1, with 7 bases aligning to TRBD2. There are 11 residues in the CDR3. J lost 5 bases, V lost 8 bases, and 2 bases had no gene match. The V gene's germline CDR1 is MNHNS and CDR2 SASEGT. The CDR3 reads CASGRGETQYF. CDR3 DNA sequence: TGTGCCAGCGGGAGGGGTGAGACCCAGTACTTC.

This clone has a single count. The rearrangement uses TRBV12-3 or TRBV12-4 and TRBJ2-5; TRBD2 matches at 7 bases. This CDR3 region has 13 residues. V lost 5 bases and J lost 5; bases outside the gene matches: 5. This CDR3 is CASSPRERETQYF. In DNA, the CDR3 is TGTGCCAGCAGTCCGCGGGAGAGGGAGACCCAGTACTTC.

The DNA of the CDR3 is TGTGCCTCTAAGACAGGGTACGATGAAAAACTGTTTTTT. It encodes CASKTGYDEKLFF. The gene calls are TRBV10-3 and TRBJ1-4, with 7 bases that match TRBD1. The V gene's germline CDR1 is ENHRY and CDR2 SYGVKD. The V segment lost 11 bases and the J segment 6 bases; nucleotides outside the gene matches: 9. CDR3 length: 13 residues.

This clone was recorded a few times. The CDR3 loop is CASSLGTSGGTTYEQYF. CDR3 nucleotide sequence: TGCGCCAGCAGCTTGGGGACTAGCGGGGGTACCACCTACGAGCAGTACTTC. The J gene is TRBJ2-7, the V gene TRBV5-1; 13 nucleotides match TRBD2. The CDR3 sequence is 17 residues long. Germline V gene lookup returns CDR1 SGHRS and CDR2 YFSETQ. V gave up 0 bases and J gave up 2 bases; unmatched junction bases: 5.

The rearrangement links TRBV27 to TRBJ2-5; 11 bases are a match to TRBD1. The trim removed 6 bases at V and 5 bases at J, leaving 8 bases unmatched. The germline V gene has CDR1 MNHEY and CDR2 SMNVEV (reference sequence). The CDR3 covers 15 residues. The CDR3 DNA is TGTGCCAGCAGAATGGACAGGGGGCGTCTTGAGACCCAGTACTTC. This sequence encodes CASRMDRGRLETQYF.